The clone carrying this TCR beta chain occurred a few times. The data were taken from a study of human T cells and chemical hapten exposure. CDR3 size: 13 residues. V shed 3 bases and J 6 bases; nucleotides not matched to a gene: 3. From germline, CDR1 is MGHRA and CDR2 YSYEKL. Original data processing: Samples ranged from about 23,224 to 690,600 TCRs, with a median of roughly 95,000. Using its own MiXCR run on the RACE reads, TCRdb lists one record per CDR3 protein. The V and J calls and clone size come from TCRdb's table, not from the authors' own analysis. The sample holds 80,000 to 100,000 distinct CDR3 sequences, approximately 10% seen once. Time point in this sample: healthy volunteer bleed at 2 weeks. The total RNA was obtained from whole blood that was not fractionated.

Specimen: whole blood. This clonotype was obtained from a female donor in good health. Some clones in this sample may be carry-over from other donors' samples. This chain joins TRBV4-1 and TRBJ2-7; 9 nucleotides agree with TRBD1. CDR3 loop: CASSQMDRGEQYF. The CDR3 nucleotides are TGCGCCAGCAGCCAGATGGACAGGGGCGAGCAGTACTTC.